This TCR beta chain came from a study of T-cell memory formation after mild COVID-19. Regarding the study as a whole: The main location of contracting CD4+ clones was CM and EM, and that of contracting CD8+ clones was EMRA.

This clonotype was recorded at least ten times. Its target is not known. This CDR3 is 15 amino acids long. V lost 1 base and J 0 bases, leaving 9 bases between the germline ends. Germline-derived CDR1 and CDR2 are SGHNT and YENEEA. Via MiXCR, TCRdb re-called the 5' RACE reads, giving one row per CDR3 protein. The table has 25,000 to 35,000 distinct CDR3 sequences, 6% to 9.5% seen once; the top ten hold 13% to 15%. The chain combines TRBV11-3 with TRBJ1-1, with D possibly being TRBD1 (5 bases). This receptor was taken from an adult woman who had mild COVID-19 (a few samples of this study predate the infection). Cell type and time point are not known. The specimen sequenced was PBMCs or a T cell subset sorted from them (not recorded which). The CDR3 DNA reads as TGTGCCAGCAGCTTAGGGGGCACCTTGAACACTGAAGCTTTCTTT. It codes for CASSLGGTLNTEAFF.